These 2 T cell receptor beta chains share one sample of origin, sequenced in a study of identical twins (dated by TCRdb to 2016 to 2017). Library preparation employed 5' RACE. Sequencing relied on an Illumina HiSeq 2000. TCRdb reprocessed the public reads (quality trimming at Q25 with fastp, clone calling with MiXCR) and kept in-frame beta chains. A single entry per CDR3 protein holds the most common genes and DNA from its merged rows. The sample profile shows around 570,000 distinct CDR3 sequences; just under 10% of them were found once. The top ten clonotypes cover around 3% of the sample. These data were also reused for a study on yellow fever vaccine responses in identical twins.

The source material was PBMCs. Receptor source: a woman younger than 30 in good health.

This clonotype was counted only a few times. The chain carries TRBV20-1 and TRBJ2-5; TRBD2 agrees at 10 bases. J gave up 4 bases and V 2 bases, and 4 bases lay outside the gene matches. The CDR3 is 14 amino acids. The germline V gene has CDR1 DFQATT and CDR2 SNEGSKA (reference sequence). In nucleotides, the CDR3 is TGCAGTGCTAGATACAGCGGGAGGGTAGAGACCCAGTACTTC. Translated, it gives CSARYSGRVETQYF.

This clonotype was seen ten or more times. The chain recombines TRBV20-1 with TRBJ2-7; a weak D match, TRBD2 (6 bases). The CDR3 length is 14 residues. The V end was cut by 5 bases, the J end by 1 base, with 15 bases between. Germline V gene sequence: CDR1 DFQATT, CDR2 SNEGSKA (reference sequence). The CDR3 DNA reads TGCAGTGCTTCCCGTGCTAGCGCGTCCTACGAGCAGTACTTC. This gives the protein CSASRASASYEQYF.